The 19 T cell receptor beta chains presented below share a single source sample, sequenced in a study of beta chain features in type 1 diabetes. Study results and limitations: Among all four CD4+ subsets, Type 1 diabetes patients had TCRB CDR3s that were moderately but significantly shorter.

These TCRs are of unknown antigen specificity. Expressed TCRB transcripts were sequenced, since all the RNA that had been isolated was reverse transcribed. Assay used: immunoSEQ multiplex PCR; TCRdb lists only in-frame clones, some missing. The sample includes about 300,000 clones, approximately 13% of them seen just once. The specimen was naive CD4+ T cells from blood. Every receptor here comes from a woman between 18 and 30 years old with type 1 diabetes.

This clone appeared a few times. The chain combines TRBV5-4 with TRBJ1-2; D not certain. Germline V gene lookup returns CDR1 SGHNT and CDR2 YYREEE (reference sequence). The CDR3 spans 13 residues. V lost 2 bases, J lost 0 bases, and 5 bases lay in between. CDR3 amino acids: CASSFSANYGYTF. In DNA, the CDR3 is TGTGCCAGCAGCTTCTCAGCTAACTATGGCTACACCTTC.

In nucleotides, the CDR3 is TGTGCCATCAGTGAGAGGGGATCAAACTATGGCTACACCTTC. Protein: CAISERGSNYGYTF. The V gene is TRBV10-3, the J gene TRBJ1-2, with D perhaps TRBD1 (5 bases). V was shortened by 2 bases and J by 2 bases, with 9 bases between the two germline ends. The CDR3 loop spans 14 amino acids. The germline gives CDR1 ENHRY, CDR2 SYGVKD.

There are a few counts of this clone. This chain links TRBV6-5 with TRBJ2-1; TRBD1 matches at 7 bases. The CDR3 contains 15 residues. Germline CDR1 reads MNHEY; CDR2 reads SVGAGI. J was trimmed by 7 bases and V by 5 bases; bases with no gene match: 11. The CDR3 sequence: CASSPFLRQGNEQFF. In DNA, the CDR3 is TGTGCCAGCAGTCCCTTTCTGAGACAGGGAAATGAGCAGTTCTTC.

The gene calls are TRBV14 and TRBJ1-5, with D uncertain. CDR3 size: 15 residues. The V gene lost 1 base and the J gene lost 2 bases, with 9 bases spanning the gap. Per germline, CDR1 SGHDN and CDR2 FVKESK. Here the CDR3 reads CASSQGGPGNQPQHF. As DNA, the CDR3 is TGTGCCAGCAGCCAAGGTGGGCCTGGCAATCAGCCCCAGCATTTT.

The rearrangement links TRBV10-3 to TRBJ2-6, with TRBD2 matching over 7 bases. The CDR3 sequence is 14 residues long. Germline-derived CDR1 and CDR2 are ENHRY and SYGVKD. The V and J ends lost 8 bases and 4 bases, in that order; junction bases with no gene match: 5. The chain's CDR3 is CAIGEGAGANVLTF. CDR3 coding DNA: TGTGCCATCGGGGAGGGTGCGGGGGCCAACGTCCTGACTTTC.

The genes are TRBV7-2 and TRBJ2-1; D is ambiguous. The germline CDR1 and CDR2 sequences are SGHTA and FQGNSA. CDR3 length: 15 residues. Trimming shortened V by 1 base and J by 0 bases, and 7 bases separated the two germline ends. This CDR3 reads CASSLGLTSYNEQFF. The CDR3 DNA reads as TGTGCCAGCAGCTTAGGACTCACCTCCTACAATGAGCAGTTCTTC.

This clone was seen a few times. V is TRBV6-6 and J is TRBJ1-1; 7 nucleotides line up with TRBD1. V lost 10 bases and J lost 3; bases outside the gene matches: 11. The germline V gene encodes CDR1 MNHNY and CDR2 SVGAGI (reference sequence). This CDR3 has 14 residues. The CDR3 DNA reads TGTGCCACCCTGGACAGGAGAGGTTACACTGAAGCTTTCTTT. Translation: CATLDRRGYTEAFF.

The chain joins TRBV12-5 to TRBJ2-3, with TRBD2 identical over 11 bases. The CDR3 contains 18 residues. Germline lookup yields CDR1 LGHNT and CDR2 FRNRAP. V lost 0 bases and J lost 6; bases outside the gene matches: 11. This chain's CDR3 is CASGLVLTSGTAPDTQYF. CDR3 bases: TGTGCTAGTGGTTTGGTACTGACTAGCGGGACGGCCCCGGATACGCAGTATTTT.

The V and J genes are TRBV7-2 and TRBJ2-7; TRBD1 matches at 8 bases. J was trimmed by 3 bases and V by 5 bases; bases with no gene match: 9. This CDR3 contains 15 residues. Germline CDR1 is SGHTA and CDR2 is FQGNSA. The CDR3 is CASSPSGTGFYEQYV. DNA for the CDR3: TGTGCCAGCAGCCCTTCCGGGACAGGATTCTACGAGCAGTACGTC.

This clone was seen a handful of times. This sequence joins TRBV18 and TRBJ1-5; no clear D gene. Germline V lookup: CDR1 KGHSH, CDR2 LQKENI. CDR3 length: 14 amino acids. Deletions cut 3 bases from V and 9 bases from J, with 15 bases between. The CDR3 DNA is TGTGCCAGCTCACCGGTTAGTGCGCCATGGCCCCAGCATTTT. It codes for CASSPVSAPWPQHF. The full variable domain, completed using reference TRBV18 and TRBJ1-5, is NAGVMQNPRHLVRRRGQEARLRCSPMKGHSHVYWYRQLPEEGLKFMVYLQKENIIDESGMPKERFSAEFPKEGPSILRIQQVVRGDSAAYFCASSPVSAPWPQHFGDGTRLSIL.

This chain links TRBV9 with TRBJ2-2; the D is unclear. The CDR3 has 14 residues. Trimming removed 1 base at V and 5 bases at J, with 9 bases between. Germline-derived CDR1 and CDR2 are SGDLS and YYNGEE. CDR3 protein: CASSVYSPTGELFF. Here the CDR3 DNA reads TGTGCCAGCAGCGTATATTCTCCTACCGGGGAGCTGTTTTTT.

V gene TRBV9 combines with J gene TRBJ2-6, with D perhaps TRBD2 (5 bases). V was cut by 4 bases and J by 1 base, with 9 bases left in between. Germline CDR1 SGDLS, CDR2 YYNGEE. The CDR3 is made up of 15 amino acids. The DNA of the CDR3 is TGTGCCAGCAGCCTCCGGACTTCTGGGGCCAACGTCCTGACTTTC. Its translation: CASSLRTSGANVLTF.

This clone was detected a few times. The chain couples TRBV14 to TRBJ1-1; the D gene is possibly TRBD1 (6 bases). The germline V gene has CDR1 SGHDN and CDR2 FVKESK. Trimming removed 4 bases from V and 4 bases from J, with 16 bases in between. This CDR3 region has 15 residues. The chain's CDR3 is CASSRRPGGATEAFF. The CDR3 DNA follows: TGTGCCAGCAGCCGGCGCCCGGGGGGGGCCACTGAAGCTTTCTTT.

The V gene is TRBV4-1, the J gene TRBJ1-2, with a tentative D call TRBD1 (6 bases). Germline CDR1 MGHRA, CDR2 YSYEKL. V gave up 6 bases and J gave up 2 bases, with 19 bases separating them. The CDR3 consists of 16 residues. The CDR3, as DNA: TGCGCCAGCAGACACTATCCGAGACAGGTCAACTATGGCTACACCTTC. It encodes CASRHYPRQVNYGYTF.

This chain connects TRBV5-1 to TRBJ2-5; TRBD2 aligns across 9 bases. From germline, CDR1 is SGHRS and CDR2 YFSETQ. This CDR3 is 15 amino acids long. After removal of 3 bases from V and 5 bases from J, the junction contained 8 bases not matched to a gene. The CDR3 region is CASSSRIAGVETQYF. CDR3 nucleotide sequence: TGCGCCAGCAGCTCCCGGATAGCGGGAGTTGAGACCCAGTACTTC.

V is TRBV5-6 and J is TRBJ2-5; D is possibly TRBD2 (5 bases). Germline assignment: CDR1 SGHDT and CDR2 YYEEEE. V was cut by 6 bases and J by 3 bases, with 12 bases left in between. The CDR3 extends over 13 amino acids. CDR3 protein: CASTAPGEETQYF. Written as DNA, the CDR3 is TGTGCCAGCACCGCCCCCGGGGAAGAGACCCAGTACTTC.

This chain uses TRBV2 with TRBJ2-1; D is perhaps TRBD2 (6 bases). Germline-derived CDR1 and CDR2 are SNHLY and FYNNEI. The V and J ends lost 7 bases and 7 bases respectively, with 14 bases between them. There are 13 residues in the CDR3. The DNA of the CDR3 is TGTGCCAGCACCGTACTAGCTAATAATGAGCAGTTCTTC. Encoded protein: CASTVLANNEQFF.

This clone was picked up a small number of times. V usage is TRBV5-1 and J usage is TRBJ2-7; D may be TRBD1 (6 bases). CDR3 length: 14 amino acids. The germline V gene encodes CDR1 SGHRS and CDR2 YFSETQ. The ends were cut back, 2 bases at V and 0 bases at J, with 9 bases in the middle. The CDR3 DNA follows: TGCGCCAGCAGCTTACCGACAGGCTCCTACGAGCAGTACTTC. It translates to CASSLPTGSYEQYF.

This rearrangement joins TRBV7-2 to TRBJ2-6; D not certain. The germline V gene has CDR1 SGHTA and CDR2 FQGNSA. The length of the CDR3 is 17 residues. V lost 0 bases and J lost 0, with 9 bases in between. The CDR3 region is CASSLAWRGSGANVLTF. In nucleotides, the CDR3 is TGTGCCAGCAGCTTAGCTTGGCGCGGCTCTGGGGCCAACGTCCTGACTTTC.